This T cell receptor (beta chain) was sequenced during a study of blood T cell repertoires in COVID-19. Background on the study: Samples taken during acute and convalescent COVID-19 were collected in the United States, Italy and Spain. PBMCs, B-cell-depleted T cells, or T cells provided the cDNA or gDNA that made up the material.

The CDR3 runs 15 residues. The V end lost 6 bases, the J end lost 0 bases, and 9 bases lay between the germline ends. Germline values: CDR1 MNHEY, CDR2 SVGAGI. In the study's own analysis: Reference gene primer amplification in the assay estimated nucleated cell counts. The assay was immunoSEQ multiplex PCR, and TCRdb's table has in-frame clones only and misses some. V and J calls and clone size follow that table, whereas D and trimming were derived from the DNA. The sample has tens of thousands of clones; roughly 84% are singletons. The J gene is TRBJ2-6, the V gene TRBV6-5; no reliable D call. This TCR was recovered from a human donor in a cohort sampled during active COVID-19. The donor label of this sample is uncertain. Material: peripheral blood. CDR3 in DNA: TGTGCCAGCAGACCAATTAGCTCTGGGGCCAACGTCCTGACTTTC. The encoded protein is CASRPISSGANVLTF.